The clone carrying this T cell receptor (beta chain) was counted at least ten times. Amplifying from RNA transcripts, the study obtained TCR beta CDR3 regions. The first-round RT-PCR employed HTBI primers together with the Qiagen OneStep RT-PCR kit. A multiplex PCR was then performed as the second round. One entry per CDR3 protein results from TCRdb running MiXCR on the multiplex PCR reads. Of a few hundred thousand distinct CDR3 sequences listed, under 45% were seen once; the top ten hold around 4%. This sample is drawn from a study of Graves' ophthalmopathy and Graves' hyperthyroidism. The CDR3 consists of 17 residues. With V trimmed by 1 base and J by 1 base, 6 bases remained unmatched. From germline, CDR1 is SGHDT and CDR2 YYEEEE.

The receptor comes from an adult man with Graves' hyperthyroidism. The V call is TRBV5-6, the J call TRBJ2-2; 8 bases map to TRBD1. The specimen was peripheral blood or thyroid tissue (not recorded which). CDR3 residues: CASSLSWTGKNTGELFF. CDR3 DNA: TGTGCCAGCAGCTTGTCTTGGACAGGGAAGAACACCGGGGAGCTGTTTTTT.